This T cell receptor (beta chain) was sequenced for a study of cytomegalovirus exposure and HLA in healthy donors. The PCR made use of 60 Vbeta and 13 Jbeta primers. Clones were read by immunoSEQ multiplex PCR, and TCRdb kept only the in-frame ones, dropping some. The sample has 85,000 to 120,000 clones, around 77% seen once. Concerning this clone itself: Its antigen is unknown.

This CDR3 contains 16 residues. General study results and limits: The study put some 150 TCR beta chains on its list as cytomegalovirus-associated.

The clonotype was recovered from a male donor in good health and CMV-seropositive. This sequence joins TRBV21-1 and TRBJ2-3; TRBD2 was called by the table and not checked on the DNA. TRBV21-1 is given as a pseudogene. Input material: PBMCs. CDR3 bases: TGTGCCAGCCACCCCACTCCTAGCGGTGCAAAAGATACGCAGTATTTT. It specifies CASHPTPSGAKDTQYF.